This T cell receptor (beta chain) is drawn from a study of sequential checkpoint blockade in melanoma. Indicated treatment: randomized to nivolumab then ipilimumab (arm A) or the reverse (arm B). Sequenced by immunoSEQ multiplex PCR; TCRdb stores in-frame clones only, minus some. The data hold more than 9,500 clones, with roughly 80% observed a single time. The origin of this receptor is a human donor with melanoma. The sample in question was CD8+ T cells sorted from blood (inferred from file names), obtained from a patient given nivolumab and ipilimumab in sequence.

CDR3 region: CASSEREGGHEQYF. Here the CDR3 DNA reads TGTGCCAGCAGTGAACGGGAAGGGGGCCACGAGCAGTACTTC. The chain combines TRBV6-1 with TRBJ2-7; 7 nucleotides agree with TRBD1. The germline gives CDR1 MNHNS, CDR2 SASEGT. The CDR3 consists of 14 residues. J was trimmed by 5 bases and V by 2 bases; bases with no gene match: 6.